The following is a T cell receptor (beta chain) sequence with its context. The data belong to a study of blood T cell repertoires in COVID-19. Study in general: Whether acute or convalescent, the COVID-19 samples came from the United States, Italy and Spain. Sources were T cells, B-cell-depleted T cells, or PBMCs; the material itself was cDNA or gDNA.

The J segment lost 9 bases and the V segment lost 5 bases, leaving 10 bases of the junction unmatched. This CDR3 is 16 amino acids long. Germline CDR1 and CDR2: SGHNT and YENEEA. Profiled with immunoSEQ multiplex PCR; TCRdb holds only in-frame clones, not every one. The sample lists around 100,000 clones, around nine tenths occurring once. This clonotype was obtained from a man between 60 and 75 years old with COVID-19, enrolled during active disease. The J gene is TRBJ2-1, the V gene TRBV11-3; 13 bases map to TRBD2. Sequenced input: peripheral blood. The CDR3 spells CASSTGTSGTGGEQFF. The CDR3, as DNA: TGTGCCAGCAGCACTGGGACTAGCGGGACAGGGGGTGAGCAGTTCTTC.